The rows below give T cell receptor beta chains drawn from one sample of a study of blood T cell repertoires in COVID-19. The data were produced by immunoSEQ multiplex PCR, yet TCRdb's version contains in-frame clones alone and is incomplete. In the table there are about 87,000 clones, approximately 85% of which are singletons. Sequenced material: peripheral blood. These receptors were taken from a woman of 80 years or more with COVID-19, enrolled during active disease. The CDR3 runs from the conserved cysteine through the conserved F or W. The D gene is left open where the match is weak. The listing skips clone size in some rows; elsewhere it reads once, few, many or a size class.

v_call	d_call	j_call	clone_size	cdr3_nt	cdr3_aa
TRBV30	TRBD1	TRBJ2-7	.	TGTGCCTGGACCCCGGACAGGAGCTCCTACGAGCAGTACTTC	CAWTPDRSSYEQYF
TRBV7-3	TRBD1	TRBJ2-1	.	TGTGCCAGCAGCCGACAGGGATCTGGAAATGAGCAGTTCTTC	CASSRQGSGNEQFF
TRBV28	.	TRBJ2-7	.	TGTGCCAGCGAGACAGGTTACCAATACGAGCAGTACTTC	CASETGYQYEQYF
TRBV7-2	TRBD1	TRBJ2-6	.	TGTGCCAGCAGCCCCGGGACAGTTTTCTCTGGGGCCAACGTCCTGACTTTC	CASSPGTVFSGANVLTF
TRBV18	.	TRBJ2-2	.	TGTGCCAGCTCACCGACCCTGGACAGATTATACACCGGGGAGCTGTTTTTT	CASSPTLDRLYTGELFF
TRBV6-6	TRBD1	TRBJ2-7	.	TGTGCCAGCAGTTACACAGGGGGCTCCTCCTACGAGCAGTACTTC	CASSYTGGSSYEQYF
TRBV5-1	TRBD2	TRBJ2-5	.	TGCGCCAGCAGCCCGTCGATCGCGGGGGGCGGAGAGACCCAGTACTTC	CASSPSIAGGGETQYF
TRBV5-6	TRBD1	TRBJ2-5	.	TGTGCCAGCAGTTGGACAGGGGACCAAGAGACCCAGTACTTC	CASSWTGDQETQYF
TRBV5-4	.	TRBJ1-2	.	TGTGCCAGCACCCTTTTCCGGGACAAGCATGGCTACACCTTC	CASTLFRDKHGYTF
TRBV7-9	TRBD1	TRBJ1-2	once	TGTGCCAGCAGCCGGACGACAGGGATCTATGGCTACACCTTC	CASSRTTGIYGYTF
TRBV10-1	.	TRBJ1-1	.	TGCGCCAGCAGTGAACAGATCGACAACACTGAAGCTTTCTTT	CASSEQIDNTEAFF
TRBV6-6	.	TRBJ1-1	.	TGTGCCAGTCGGTCGGCACAGGGCACTGAAGCTTTCTTT	CASRSAQGTEAFF
TRBV28	TRBD1	TRBJ1-1	.	TGTGCCAGCAGTCCCAGACAGGGTGTCTCTGAAGCTTTCTTT	CASSPRQGVSEAFF
TRBV21-1	.	TRBJ2-7	.	TGTGCCAGCAGCAAAAGGGACAGAGCCTACGAGCAGTACTTC	CASSKRDRAYEQYF
TRBV5-1	TRBD1	TRBJ1-4	once	TGCGCCAGCAGCTTTACAGGGGGCGATGAAAAACTGTTTTTT	CASSFTGGDEKLFF
TRBV30	TRBD1	TRBJ2-6	.	TGTGCCTGGAGTGTTAAAGAGGGGGCTGGAGCAGCTGGGGCCAACGTCCTGACTTTC	CAWSVKEGAGAAGANVLTF
TRBV19	.	TRBJ2-6	.	TGTGCCAGTAGTATGCCGGTATCGGGGGCCAACGTCCTGACTTTC	CASSMPVSGANVLTF
TRBV28	TRBD2	TRBJ2-1	.	TGTGCCAGCAGTGGACTAGCGGGGACAACCGTCTCCTACAATGAGCAGTTCTTC	CASSGLAGTTVSYNEQFF
TRBV19	.	TRBJ1-1	.	TGTGCCAGTAGTGGGGTACTCCGGGGGGACACTGAAGCTTTCTTT	CASSGVLRGDTEAFF
TRBV7-2	.	TRBJ1-2	.	TGTGCCAGCAGCTTAGTTGCTCGAGACAGCTCGGGCTACACCTTC	CASSLVARDSSGYTF
TRBV28	.	TRBJ1-2	.	TGTGCCAGCAGTGAGACGGGCTATGGCTACACCTTC	CASSETGYGYTF
TRBV6-1	TRBD1	TRBJ1-5	.	TGTGCCAGCAGGGAACCGTTACTAGACAGGGGGACTCAGCCCCAGCATTTT	CASREPLLDRGTQPQHF
TRBV6-5	.	TRBJ2-3	.	TGTGCCAGCAGTATCGACAGGATTAGCACAGATACGCAGTATTTT	CASSIDRISTDTQYF
TRBV3-1/TRBV3-2	.	TRBJ1-4	.	TGTGCCAGCAGCCAATATATGAATGAAAAACTGTTTTTT	CASSQYMNEKLFF
TRBV6-5	.	TRBJ2-5	.	TGTGCCAGCAGTTCATACGGGAGAACCCAGTACTTC	CASSSYGRTQYF
TRBV4-3	TRBD1	TRBJ1-2	.	TGCGCCAGCAGCCACGGACAGGGATGGAACTATGGCTACACCTTC	CASSHGQGWNYGYTF
TRBV5-6	TRBD2	TRBJ2-2	.	TGTGCCAGCAGCCCCCTGGGGGGGGATGACACCGGGGAGCTGTTTTTT	CASSPLGGDDTGELFF
TRBV27	TRBD2	TRBJ2-7	.	TGTGCCAGCAGTTTATGGAGCGGGGGGTCCTACGAGCAGTACTTC	CASSLWSGGSYEQYF
TRBV7-9	.	TRBJ2-5	.	TGTGCCAGCAGCTTAGTTGGCGGTAAAGAGACCCAGTACTTC	CASSLVGGKETQYF
TRBV2	TRBD1	TRBJ2-3	few	TGTGCCAGCAGTGGGCAGGGGGCAGATACGCAGTATTTT	CASSGQGADTQYF
TRBV30	.	TRBJ1-2	few	TGTGCCTGGAGTCTGAGGACTGATTATGGCTACACCTTC	CAWSLRTDYGYTF